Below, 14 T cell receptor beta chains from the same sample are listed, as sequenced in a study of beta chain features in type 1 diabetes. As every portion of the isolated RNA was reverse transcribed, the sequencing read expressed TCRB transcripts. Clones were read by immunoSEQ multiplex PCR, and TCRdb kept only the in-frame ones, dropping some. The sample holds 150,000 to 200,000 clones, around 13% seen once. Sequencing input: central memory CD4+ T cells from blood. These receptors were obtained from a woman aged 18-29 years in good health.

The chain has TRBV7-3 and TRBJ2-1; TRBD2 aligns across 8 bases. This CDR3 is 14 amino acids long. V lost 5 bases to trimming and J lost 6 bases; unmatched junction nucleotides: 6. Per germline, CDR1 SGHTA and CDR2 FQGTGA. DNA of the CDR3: TGTGCCAGCAGCCCGTATGCGGGGGGCAATGAGCAGTTCTTC. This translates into CASSPYAGGNEQFF.

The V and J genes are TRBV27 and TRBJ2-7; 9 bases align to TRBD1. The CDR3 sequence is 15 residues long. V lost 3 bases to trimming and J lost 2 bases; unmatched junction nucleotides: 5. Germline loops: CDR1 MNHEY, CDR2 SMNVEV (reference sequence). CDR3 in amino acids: CASSFGRDRAYEQYF. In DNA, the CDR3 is TGTGCCAGCAGTTTTGGGCGGGACAGGGCCTACGAGCAGTACTTC.

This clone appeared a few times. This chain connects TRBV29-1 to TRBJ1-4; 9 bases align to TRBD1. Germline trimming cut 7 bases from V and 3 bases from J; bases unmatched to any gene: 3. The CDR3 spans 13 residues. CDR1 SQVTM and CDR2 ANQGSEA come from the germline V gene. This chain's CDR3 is CSARTGANEKLFF. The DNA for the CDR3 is TGCAGCGCCCGGACAGGGGCTAATGAAAAACTGTTTTTT.

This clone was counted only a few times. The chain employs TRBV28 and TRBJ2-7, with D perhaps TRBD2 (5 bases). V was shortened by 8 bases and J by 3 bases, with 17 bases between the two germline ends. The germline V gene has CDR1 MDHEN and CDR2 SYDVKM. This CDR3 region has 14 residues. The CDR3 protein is CASVGGRSRYEQYF. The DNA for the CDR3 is TGTGCCAGCGTTGGAGGTAGGAGTCGCTACGAGCAGTACTTC.

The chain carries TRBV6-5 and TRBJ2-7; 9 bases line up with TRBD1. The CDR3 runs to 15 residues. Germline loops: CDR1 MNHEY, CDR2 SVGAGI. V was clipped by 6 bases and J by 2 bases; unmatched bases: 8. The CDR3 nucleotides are TGTGCCAGCAGAAAGGGACAGGGCAAAGCCTACGAGCAGTACTTC. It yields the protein CASRKGQGKAYEQYF.

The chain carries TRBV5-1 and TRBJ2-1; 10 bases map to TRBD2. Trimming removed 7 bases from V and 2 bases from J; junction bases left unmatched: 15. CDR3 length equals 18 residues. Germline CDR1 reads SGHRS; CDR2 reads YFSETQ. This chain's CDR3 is CASRGQGPGLAAYNEQFF. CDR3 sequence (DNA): TGCGCCAGCCGAGGACAGGGTCCCGGACTAGCGGCCTACAATGAGCAGTTCTTC.

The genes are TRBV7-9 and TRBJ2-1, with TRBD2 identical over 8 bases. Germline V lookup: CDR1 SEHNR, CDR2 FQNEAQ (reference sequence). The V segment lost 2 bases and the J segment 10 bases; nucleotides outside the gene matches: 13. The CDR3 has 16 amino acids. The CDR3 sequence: CASSLSSGGPRGEQFF. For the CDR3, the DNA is TGTGCCAGCAGCTTATCGTCGGGAGGGCCTAGGGGGGAGCAGTTCTTC.

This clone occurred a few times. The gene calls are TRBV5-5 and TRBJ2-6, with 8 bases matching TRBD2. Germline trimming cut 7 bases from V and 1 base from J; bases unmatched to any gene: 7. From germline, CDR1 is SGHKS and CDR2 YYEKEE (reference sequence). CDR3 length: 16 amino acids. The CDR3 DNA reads TGTGCCAGCCATCCGGGGGGGAGGTCTGGGGCCAACGTCCTGACTTTC. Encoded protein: CASHPGGRSGANVLTF.

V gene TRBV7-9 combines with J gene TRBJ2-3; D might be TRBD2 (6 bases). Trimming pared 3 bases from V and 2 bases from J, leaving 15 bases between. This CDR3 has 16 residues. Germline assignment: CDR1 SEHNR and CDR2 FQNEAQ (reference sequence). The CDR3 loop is CASSFRLIADTDTQYF. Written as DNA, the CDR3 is TGTGCCAGCAGCTTTCGGTTAATAGCGGACACAGATACGCAGTATTTT.

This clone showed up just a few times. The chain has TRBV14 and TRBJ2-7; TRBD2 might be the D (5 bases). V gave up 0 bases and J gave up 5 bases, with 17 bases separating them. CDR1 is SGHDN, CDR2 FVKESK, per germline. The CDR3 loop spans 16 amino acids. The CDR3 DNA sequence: TGTGCCAGCAGCCAAGAATCACTAGGGCGGTTCCACGAGCAGTACTTC. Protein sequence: CASSQESLGRFHEQYF.

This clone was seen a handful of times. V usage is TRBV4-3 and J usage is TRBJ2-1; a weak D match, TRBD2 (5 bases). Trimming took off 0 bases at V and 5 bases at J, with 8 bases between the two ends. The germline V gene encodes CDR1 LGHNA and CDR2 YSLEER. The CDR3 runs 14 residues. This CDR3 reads CASSQEGAHNEQFF. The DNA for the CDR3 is TGCGCCAGCAGCCAAGAGGGAGCCCACAATGAGCAGTTCTTC.

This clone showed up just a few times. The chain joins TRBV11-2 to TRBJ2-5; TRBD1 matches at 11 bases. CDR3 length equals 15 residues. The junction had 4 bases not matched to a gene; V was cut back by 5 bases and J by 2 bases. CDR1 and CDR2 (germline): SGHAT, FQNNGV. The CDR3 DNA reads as TGTGCCAGCAGCCCCGGGACAGGGGGACAAGAGACCCAGTACTTC. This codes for CASSPGTGGQETQYF.

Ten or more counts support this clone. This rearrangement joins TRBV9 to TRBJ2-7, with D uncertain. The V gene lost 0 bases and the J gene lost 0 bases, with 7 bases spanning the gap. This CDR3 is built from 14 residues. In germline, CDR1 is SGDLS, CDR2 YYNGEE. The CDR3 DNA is TGTGCCAGCAGCGTAGATTGGAGCTCCTACGAGCAGTACTTC. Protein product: CASSVDWSSYEQYF.

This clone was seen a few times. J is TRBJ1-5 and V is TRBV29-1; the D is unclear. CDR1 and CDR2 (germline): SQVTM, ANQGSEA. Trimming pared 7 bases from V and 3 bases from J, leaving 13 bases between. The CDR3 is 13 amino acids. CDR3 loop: CSAVVGPNQPQHF. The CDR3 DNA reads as TGCAGCGCCGTGGTGGGCCCCAATCAGCCCCAGCATTTT.